The 18 T cell receptor beta chains in this list originate from one sample, sequenced in a study of OX40 agonist ivuxolimab in advanced cancers. The assay was immunoSEQ multiplex PCR, and TCRdb's table has in-frame clones only and misses some. The sample has around 62,000 clones, around 86% seen once; the top ten hold roughly 1.1%. The sample consisted of CD4+ or CD8+ T cells sorted from blood, taken in a trial of the OX40 agonist ivuxolimab. The source of these receptors is an adult with an advanced solid tumor such as melanoma, head and neck, liver or kidney cancer.

This chain links TRBV7-2 with TRBJ2-7; TRBD2 might be the D (7 bases). This CDR3 is built from 17 residues. The ends were cut back, 1 base at V and 3 bases at J, with 19 bases in the middle. Germline values: CDR1 SGHTA, CDR2 FQGNSA. Written as DNA, the CDR3 is TGTGCCAGCAGCTTAGGGGGGAGGGGACACCATATCTACGAGCAGTACTTC. Residues: CASSLGGRGHHIYEQYF.

This chain links TRBV30 with TRBJ2-7, with D perhaps TRBD1 or TRBD2 (7 bases each). The ends were cut back, 0 bases at V and 0 bases at J, with 12 bases in the middle. Looked up from germline, CDR1 is GTSNPN and CDR2 is SVGIG (reference sequence). The CDR3 has 15 residues. The CDR3 nucleotides read TGTGCCTGGAGTGTGCCAGGGGGGGACTCCTACGAGCAGTACTTC. Its protein is CAWSVPGGDSYEQYF.

The chain links TRBV6-5 to TRBJ1-5, with 8 bases matching TRBD1. The germline V gene encodes CDR1 MNHEY and CDR2 SVGAGI. The CDR3 has 14 residues. The trim removed 5 bases at V and 7 bases at J, leaving 7 bases unmatched. CDR3 residues: CASSNDHRGQPQHF. The CDR3 nucleotides read TGTGCCAGCAGTAATGACCACAGGGGGCAGCCCCAGCATTTT.

The chain is built from TRBV7-8 and TRBJ2-7; D possibly corresponds to TRBD1 (6 bases). The CDR3 consists of 15 residues. Trimming removed 6 bases at V and 5 bases at J, with 20 bases between. Germline V gene lookup returns CDR1 SGHVS and CDR2 FQNEAQ. DNA for the CDR3: TGTGCCAGCAGATCTATCTTCACAGGGCGAGACGAGCAGTACTTC. Translating it yields CASRSIFTGRDEQYF.

V is TRBV9 and J is TRBJ2-7, with 10 bases fitting TRBD2. The CDR3 totals 14 residues. V shed 4 bases, J shed 2 bases, and the junction held 3 bases outside the gene matches. Germline assignment: CDR1 SGDLS and CDR2 YYNGEE. The chain's CDR3 is CASSLGLAAYEQYF. The CDR3 coding sequence is TGTGCCAGCAGCCTCGGACTAGCGGCCTACGAGCAGTACTTC.

This chain links TRBV28 with TRBJ2-3, with 9 bases lining up with TRBD2. The CDR3 is 17 residues long. Germline V gives CDR1 MDHEN, CDR2 SYDVKM. V trimming: 7 bases; J trimming: 8 bases; junction bases outside the gene matches: 19. DNA of the CDR3: TGTGCCAGCACTCAAGGGGGGCTAGCGGGGCCCCGCCTTACGCAGTATTTT. It codes for CASTQGGLAGPRLTQYF. The whole variable domain, filled in from reference TRBV28 and TRBJ2-3, reads DVKVTQSSRYLVKRTGEKVFLECVQDMDHENMFWYRQDPGLGLRLIYFSYDVKMKEKGDIPEGYSVSREKKERFSLILESASTNQTSMYLCASTQGGLAGPRLTQYFGPGTRLTVL.

This sequence joins TRBV7-2 and TRBJ1-2; D possibly corresponds to TRBD1 (5 bases). The CDR3 has 15 amino acids. Germline V gene lookup returns CDR1 SGHTA and CDR2 FQGNSA. Deletions cut 6 bases from V and 2 bases from J, with 16 bases between. CDR3 DNA sequence: TGTGCCAGCAGTCCATCAAGGGGTTTGAACTATGGCTACACCTTC. Its protein is CASSPSRGLNYGYTF.

The rearrangement joins TRBV7-9 to TRBJ2-1; 13 positions match TRBD2. The CDR3 spans 18 residues. V dropped 6 bases and J dropped 9; count of bases not matched to a gene: 17. Germline V gene data show CDR1 as SEHNR and CDR2 as FQNEAQ (reference sequence). Here the CDR3 DNA reads TGTGCCAGCAGGGACTCGGTAACTAGCGGGAGGGTCTGGGTTGAGCAGTTCTTC. This encodes CASRDSVTSGRVWVEQFF.

The rearrangement uses TRBV9 and TRBJ2-2, with 14 bases fitting TRBD2. Germline values: CDR1 SGDLS, CDR2 YYNGEE. This CDR3 has 16 residues. V trimming: 4 bases; J trimming: 6 bases; junction bases outside the gene matches: 5. In DNA, the CDR3 is TGTGCCAGCAGCCTCGCGGGACTAGCGGGAGCCGGGGAGCTGTTTTTT. This gives the protein CASSLAGLAGAGELFF.

The CDR3 loop reads CASSLAGTGGEKLFF. Written as DNA, the CDR3 is TGCGCCAGCAGCTTGGCCGGGACAGGGGGCGAAAAACTGTTTTTT. The chain joins TRBV5-1 to TRBJ1-4; TRBD1 aligns across 12 bases. Trimming cost V 0 bases and J 8 bases; bases outside gene matches: 2. In germline, CDR1 is SGHRS, CDR2 YFSETQ. The CDR3 runs to 15 residues.

This clone was detected a few times. The genes are TRBV6-4 and TRBJ2-7; D call uncertain. Germline V gene sequence: CDR1 MRHNA, CDR2 SNTAGT. The CDR3 runs to 15 residues. Trimming removed 2 bases from V and 2 bases from J, with 13 bases in between. CDR3 DNA sequence: TGTGCCAGCAGTGACATCGTGTCCACACCCTACGAGCAGTACTTC. Amino acid sequence: CASSDIVSTPYEQYF.

The CDR3 reads CASSSPGWNTEAFF. CDR3 in DNA: TGTGCCAGCAGTTCACCGGGTTGGAACACTGAAGCTTTCTTT. The chain links TRBV28 to TRBJ1-1; D remains unclear. Germline V gives CDR1 MDHEN, CDR2 SYDVKM. The CDR3 is made up of 14 amino acids. Trimming took off 4 bases at V and 1 base at J, with 10 bases between the two ends. Drawing the rest from reference TRBV28 and TRBJ1-1, the complete variable domain is DVKVTQSSRYLVKRTGEKVFLECVQDMDHENMFWYRQDPGLGLRLIYFSYDVKMKEKGDIPEGYSVSREKKERFSLILESASTNQTSMYLCASSSPGWNTEAFFGQGTRLTVV.

Here the CDR3 reads CASSAGTGPAGELFF. The CDR3 DNA sequence: TGTGCCAGCAGCGCGGGGACAGGGCCGGCCGGGGAGCTGTTTTTT. The chain recombines TRBV7-2 with TRBJ2-2; 9 bases map to TRBD1. Germline CDR1 and CDR2: SGHTA and FQGNSA. V was pared by 5 bases and J by 6 bases, with 7 bases of the junction left unmatched. CDR3 length equals 15 residues.

The V call is TRBV7-2, the J call TRBJ1-2, with a weak D call TRBD1 (5 bases). The V and J ends lost 1 base and 5 bases respectively, with 11 bases between them. The CDR3 contains 14 residues. CDR1 and CDR2 from the germline V gene are SGHTA and FQGNSA. This CDR3 is CASSLDPGPYGYTF. CDR3 coding DNA: TGTGCCAGCAGCTTAGATCCGGGGCCGTATGGCTACACCTTC.

The chain links TRBV18 to TRBJ2-7; D unclear. The CDR3 is 13 amino acids. Germline V gene lookup returns CDR1 KGHSH and CDR2 LQKENI. V lost 3 bases and J lost 3, with 9 bases in between. The CDR3 reads CASSPAQGYEQYF. CDR3 bases: TGTGCCAGCTCACCCGCCCAAGGCTACGAGCAGTACTTC.

Of note for this clone: Distinct nucleotide sequences in the sample also encode this CDR3. The J gene is TRBJ1-3, the V gene TRBV5-1; D is unresolved. There are 14 residues in the CDR3. Trimming stripped 0 bases from V and 4 bases from J, with 8 bases between. The germline V gene encodes CDR1 SGHRS and CDR2 YFSETQ. The CDR3 protein is CASSLVGYGNTIYF. As DNA, the CDR3 is TGCGCCAGCAGCTTGGTGGGATACGGAAACACCATATATTTT.

This chain connects TRBV29-1 to TRBJ2-7; D not certain. V was cut by 4 bases and J by 0 bases, with 13 bases left in between. This CDR3 is built from 14 residues. The germline CDR1 and CDR2 sequences are SQVTM and ANQGSEA. CDR3 protein: CSVALVTSSYEQYF. The DNA of the CDR3 is TGCAGCGTTGCGTTAGTGACCTCCTCCTACGAGCAGTACTTC.

The rearrangement joins TRBV7-8 to TRBJ2-2; 8 bases line up with TRBD2. The CDR3 totals 15 residues. V lost 5 bases and J lost 5; bases outside the gene matches: 7. Per the germline V gene, CDR1 is SGHVS and CDR2 is FQNEAQ. The CDR3 is CASSPSPGGTGELFF. The CDR3 nucleotides read TGTGCCAGCAGCCCCAGCCCGGGGGGGACCGGGGAGCTGTTTTTT.